The clone carrying this TCR beta chain occurred a few times. Antigen: not known. A second PCR of roughly 6 to 12 cycles used a sample-barcoded 5' primer and a J-beta primer mix. TCRdb passed the 5' RACE reads through MiXCR, listing each CDR3 protein once. The table shows 550,000 to 700,000 distinct CDR3 sequences, with about 25% occurring only once. These data originate in a study of blood T cells in healthy people across ages. Study findings and constraints: With unsorted PBMCs, a conclusive comparison of naive versus antigen-experienced cells was not possible. Older individuals had lower TCR beta diversity per million T cells (the decline was roughly linear).

This receptor was taken from a woman in her sixties or seventies in good health. Material for sequencing was blood.

As DNA, the CDR3 is TGTGCCAGCAGTTACGTTCCAGGGTACCCCTACGAGCAGTACTTC. Its translation: CASSYVPGYPYEQYF. The chain couples TRBV6-5 to TRBJ2-7; D is possibly TRBD1 (5 bases). V lost 2 bases and J 2 bases, leaving 13 bases between the germline ends. Germline-derived CDR1 and CDR2 are MNHEY and SVGAGI. The CDR3 is 15 amino acids.